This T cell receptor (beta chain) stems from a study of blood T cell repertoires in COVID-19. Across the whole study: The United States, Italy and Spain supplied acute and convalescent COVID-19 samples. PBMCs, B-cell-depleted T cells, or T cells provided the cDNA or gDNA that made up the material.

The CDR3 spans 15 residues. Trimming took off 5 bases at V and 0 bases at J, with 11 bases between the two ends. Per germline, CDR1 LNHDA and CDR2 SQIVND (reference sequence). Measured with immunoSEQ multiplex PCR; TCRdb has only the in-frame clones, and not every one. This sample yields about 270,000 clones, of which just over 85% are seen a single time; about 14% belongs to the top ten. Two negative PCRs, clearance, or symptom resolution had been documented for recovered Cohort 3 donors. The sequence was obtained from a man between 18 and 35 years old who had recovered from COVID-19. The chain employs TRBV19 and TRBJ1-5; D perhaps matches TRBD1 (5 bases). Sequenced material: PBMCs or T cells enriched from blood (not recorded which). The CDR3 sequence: CASSWGSGSNQPQHF. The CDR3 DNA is TGTGCCAGTAGTTGGGGCTCTGGTAGCAATCAGCCCCAGCATTTT.